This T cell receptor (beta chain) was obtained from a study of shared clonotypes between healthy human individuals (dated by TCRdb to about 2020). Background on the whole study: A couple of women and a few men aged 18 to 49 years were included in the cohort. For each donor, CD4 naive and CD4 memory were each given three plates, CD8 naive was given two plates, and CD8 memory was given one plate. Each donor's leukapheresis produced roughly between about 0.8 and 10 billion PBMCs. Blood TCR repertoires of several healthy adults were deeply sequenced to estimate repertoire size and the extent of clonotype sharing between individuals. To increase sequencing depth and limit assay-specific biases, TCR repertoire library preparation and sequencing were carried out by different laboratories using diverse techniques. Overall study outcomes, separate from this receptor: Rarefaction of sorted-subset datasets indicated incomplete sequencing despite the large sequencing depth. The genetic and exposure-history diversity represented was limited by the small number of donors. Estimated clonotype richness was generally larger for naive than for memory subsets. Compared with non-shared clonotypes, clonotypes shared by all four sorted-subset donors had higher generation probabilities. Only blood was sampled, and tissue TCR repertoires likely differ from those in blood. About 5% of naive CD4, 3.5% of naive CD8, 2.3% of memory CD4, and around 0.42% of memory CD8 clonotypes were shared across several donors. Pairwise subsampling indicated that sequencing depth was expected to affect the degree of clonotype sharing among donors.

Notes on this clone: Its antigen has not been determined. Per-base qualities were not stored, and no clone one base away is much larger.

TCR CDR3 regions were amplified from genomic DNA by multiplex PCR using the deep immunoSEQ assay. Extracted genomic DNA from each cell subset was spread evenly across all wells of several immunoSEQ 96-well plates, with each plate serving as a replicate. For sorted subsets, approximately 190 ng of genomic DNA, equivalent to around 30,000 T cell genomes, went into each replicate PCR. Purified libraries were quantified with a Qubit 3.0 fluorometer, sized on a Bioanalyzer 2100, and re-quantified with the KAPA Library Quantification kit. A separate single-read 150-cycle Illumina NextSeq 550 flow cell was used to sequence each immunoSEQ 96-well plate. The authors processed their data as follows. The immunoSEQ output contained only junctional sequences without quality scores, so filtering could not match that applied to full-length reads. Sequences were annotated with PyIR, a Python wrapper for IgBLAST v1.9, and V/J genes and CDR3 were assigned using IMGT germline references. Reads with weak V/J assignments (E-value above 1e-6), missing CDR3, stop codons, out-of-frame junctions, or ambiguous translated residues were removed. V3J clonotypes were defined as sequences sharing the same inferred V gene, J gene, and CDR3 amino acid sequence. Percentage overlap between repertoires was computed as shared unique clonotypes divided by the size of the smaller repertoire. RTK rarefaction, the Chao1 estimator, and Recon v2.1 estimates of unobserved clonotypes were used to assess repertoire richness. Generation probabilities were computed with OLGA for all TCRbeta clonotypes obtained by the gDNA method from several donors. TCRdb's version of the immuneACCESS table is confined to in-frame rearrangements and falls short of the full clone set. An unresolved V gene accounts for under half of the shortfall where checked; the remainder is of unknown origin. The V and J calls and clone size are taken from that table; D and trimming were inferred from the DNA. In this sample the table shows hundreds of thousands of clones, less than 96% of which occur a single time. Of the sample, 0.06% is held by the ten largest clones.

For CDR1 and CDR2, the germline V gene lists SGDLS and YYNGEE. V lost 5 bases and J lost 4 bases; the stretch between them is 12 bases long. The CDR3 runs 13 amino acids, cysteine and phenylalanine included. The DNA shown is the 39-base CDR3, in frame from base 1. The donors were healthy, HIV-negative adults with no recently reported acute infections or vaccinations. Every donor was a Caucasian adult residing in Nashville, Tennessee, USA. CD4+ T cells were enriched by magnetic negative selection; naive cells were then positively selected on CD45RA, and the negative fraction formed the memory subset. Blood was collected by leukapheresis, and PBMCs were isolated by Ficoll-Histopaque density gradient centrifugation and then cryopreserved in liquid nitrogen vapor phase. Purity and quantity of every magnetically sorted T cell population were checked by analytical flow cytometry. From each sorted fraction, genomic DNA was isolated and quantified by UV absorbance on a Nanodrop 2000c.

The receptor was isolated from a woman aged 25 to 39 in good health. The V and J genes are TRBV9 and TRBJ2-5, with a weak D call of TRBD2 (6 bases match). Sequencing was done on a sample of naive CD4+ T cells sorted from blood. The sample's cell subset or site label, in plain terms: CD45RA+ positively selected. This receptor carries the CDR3 CASRGLSSETQYF. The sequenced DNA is TGTGCCAGCAGGGGACTTTCCTCAGAGACCCAGTACTTC.